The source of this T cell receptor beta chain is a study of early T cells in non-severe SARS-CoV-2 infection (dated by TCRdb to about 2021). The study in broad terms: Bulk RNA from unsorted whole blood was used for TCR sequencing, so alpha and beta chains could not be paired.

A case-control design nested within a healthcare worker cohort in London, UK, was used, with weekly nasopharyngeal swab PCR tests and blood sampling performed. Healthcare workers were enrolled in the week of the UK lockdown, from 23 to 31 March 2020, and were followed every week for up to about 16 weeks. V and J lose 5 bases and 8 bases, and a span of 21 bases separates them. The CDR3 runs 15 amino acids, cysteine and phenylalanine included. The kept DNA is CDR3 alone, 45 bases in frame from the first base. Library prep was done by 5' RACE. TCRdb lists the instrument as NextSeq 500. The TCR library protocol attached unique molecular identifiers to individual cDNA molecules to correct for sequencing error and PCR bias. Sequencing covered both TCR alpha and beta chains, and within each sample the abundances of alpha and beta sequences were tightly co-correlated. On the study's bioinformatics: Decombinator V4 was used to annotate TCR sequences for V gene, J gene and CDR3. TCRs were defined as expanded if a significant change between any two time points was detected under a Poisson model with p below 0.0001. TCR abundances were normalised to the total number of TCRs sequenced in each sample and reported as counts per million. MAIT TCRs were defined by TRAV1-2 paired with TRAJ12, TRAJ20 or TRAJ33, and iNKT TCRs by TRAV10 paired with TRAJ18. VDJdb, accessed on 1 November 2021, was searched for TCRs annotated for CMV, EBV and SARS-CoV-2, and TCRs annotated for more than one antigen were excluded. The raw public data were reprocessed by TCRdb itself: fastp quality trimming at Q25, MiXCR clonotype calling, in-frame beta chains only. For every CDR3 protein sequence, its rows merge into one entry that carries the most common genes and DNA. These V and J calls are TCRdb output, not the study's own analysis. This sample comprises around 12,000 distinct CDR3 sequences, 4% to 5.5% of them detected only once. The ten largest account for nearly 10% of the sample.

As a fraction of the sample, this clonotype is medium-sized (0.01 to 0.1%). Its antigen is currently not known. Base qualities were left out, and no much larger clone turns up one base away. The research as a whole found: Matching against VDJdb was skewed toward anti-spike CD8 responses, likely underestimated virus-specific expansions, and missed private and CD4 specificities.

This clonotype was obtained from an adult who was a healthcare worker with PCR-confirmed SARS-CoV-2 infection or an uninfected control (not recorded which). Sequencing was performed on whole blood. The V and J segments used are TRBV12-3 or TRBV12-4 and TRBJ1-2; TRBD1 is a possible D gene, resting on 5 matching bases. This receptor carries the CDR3 CASSASAAGRRGYTF. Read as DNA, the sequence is TGTGCCAGCAGTGCCTCGGCGGCAGGGAGGAGAGGCTACACCTTC.